Listed below are T cell receptor beta chains from one sample, sequenced in a study of T cell changes during pregnancy in multiple sclerosis. The assay was immunoSEQ multiplex PCR, and TCRdb's table has in-frame clones only and misses some. The top ten clones hold under 0.5% of a sample with roughly 40,000 clones, 80% to 95% of them seen once. The sample here was CD4+ T cells from peripheral blood mononuclear cells, taken in the second trimester of pregnancy. The receptors originated from a female donor in good health, enrolled as a control in a pregnancy study. The CDR3 runs from the conserved cysteine through the conserved F or W. Fields, in order: clone size, V gene, J gene, D gene, CDR3 protein, CDR3 DNA. D genes are given only for firm matches. Only some rows state a clone size, as once, few, many or a class for expanded clones.

once,TRBV19,TRBJ2-7,TRBD2,CATAQRAGGTYEQYF,TGTGCCACCGCCCAGCGGGCGGGGGGTACCTACGAGCAGTACTTC
-,TRBV5-1,TRBJ2-1,TRBD2,CASSLAGEKTNEQFF,TGCGCCAGCAGCTTAGCGGGGGAAAAAACCAATGAGCAGTTCTTC
few,TRBV10-3,TRBJ1-6,-,CAISARSSYNSPLHF,TGTGCCATCAGTGCGAGGAGCTCCTATAATTCACCCCTCCACTTT
-,TRBV14,TRBJ1-1,-,CASSQVGMNTEAFF,TGTGCCAGCAGCCAAGTCGGGATGAACACTGAAGCTTTCTTT
-,TRBV7-2,TRBJ1-5,-,CASSPYRDHQPQHF,TGTGCCAGCAGCCCTTACAGGGATCATCAGCCCCAGCATTTT
-,TRBV7-3,TRBJ2-7,-,CASSPTGHEQYF,TGTGCCAGCAGCCCTACAGGGCACGAGCAGTACTTC
-,TRBV28,TRBJ1-4,-,CASSLTLSDATNEKLFF,TGTGCCAGCAGTCTTACCCTCAGTGATGCAACTAATGAAAAACTGTTTTTT
-,TRBV7-3,TRBJ2-7,TRBD2,CASGLAGGNEQYF,TGTGCCAGTGGACTGGCGGGAGGTAACGAGCAGTACTTC
-,TRBV9,TRBJ2-3,-,CASSVGASWDTDTQYF,TGTGCCAGCAGCGTAGGGGCTAGCTGGGACACAGATACGCAGTATTTT
-,TRBV9,TRBJ2-1,-,CASSLTSNEQFF,TGTGCCAGCAGCCTGACTAGCAATGAGCAGTTCTTC
once,TRBV10-3,TRBJ2-2,TRBD1,CAIGTGSGELFF,TGTGCCATCGGGACAGGGTCCGGGGAGCTGTTTTTT
once,TRBV5-1,TRBJ1-1,TRBD1,CASSYTGASNTEAFF,TGCGCCAGCAGCTATACAGGGGCTTCTAACACTGAAGCTTTCTTT
-,TRBV5-1,TRBJ1-3,TRBD1,CASSARTGGGNTIYF,TGCGCCAGCAGCGCCCGGACAGGGGGAGGAAACACCATATATTTT
-,TRBV6-4,TRBJ1-5,-,CASSIEAGGQPQHF,TGTGCCAGCAGTATTGAAGCGGGAGGTCAGCCCCAGCATTTT
-,TRBV28,TRBJ2-1,-,CASSLGGGGTFEQFF,TGTGCCAGCAGTTTAGGGGGAGGAGGTACTTTTGAGCAGTTCTTC
-,TRBV7-6,TRBJ2-3,-,CASSPTPVPEPDTQYF,TGTGCCAGCAGCCCCACGCCGGTCCCCGAACCCGATACGCAGTATTTT
-,TRBV28,TRBJ2-7,-,CASSFFVSGDPKYEQYF,TGTGCCAGCAGTTTTTTTGTTTCGGGGGACCCCAAGTACGAGCAGTACTTC
-,TRBV28,TRBJ1-1,-,CASSLFGGRNTEAFF,TGTGCCAGCAGTTTATTTGGGGGCCGAAACACTGAAGCTTTCTTT
-,TRBV7-6,TRBJ2-7,-,CASSRRGLGEQYF,TGTGCCAGCAGCCGCCGCGGGTTGGGGGAGCAGTACTTC
-,TRBV11-2,TRBJ2-1,-,CASSLSGSSYNEQFF,TGTGCCAGCAGCCTAAGCGGAAGCTCCTACAATGAGCAGTTCTTC
-,TRBV7-3,TRBJ2-5,TRBD1,CASSRTGIETQYF,TGTGCCAGCAGCCGGACAGGGATAGAGACCCAGTACTTC
-,TRBV5-1,TRBJ1-1,-,CASSLPTGGTEAFF,TGCGCCAGCAGCTTGCCGACGGGGGGTACTGAAGCTTTCTTT
-,TRBV2,TRBJ1-5,-,CASSREANSNQPQHF,TGTGCCAGCAGTCGAGAAGCAAATAGCAATCAGCCCCAGCATTTT
-,TRBV30,TRBJ1-2,TRBD1,CAWGQGAVTGYTF,TGTGCCTGGGGACAGGGGGCGGTTACTGGCTACACCTTC
-,TRBV2,TRBJ2-5,TRBD1,CASSQGAKGETQYF,TGTGCCAGCAGTCAGGGGGCAAAAGGCGAGACCCAGTACTTC
few,TRBV25-1,TRBJ2-7,-,CASSRRTPLGKQYF,TGTGCCAGCAGTCGAAGGACACCGCTTGGGAAGCAGTACTTC
-,TRBV5-1,TRBJ2-3,TRBD2,CASSYSGGVSTDTQYF,TGCGCCAGCAGCTATAGCGGGGGGGTAAGCACAGATACGCAGTATTTT